The clone carrying this TCR beta chain was found a few times. The length of the CDR3 is 16 residues. Trimming removed 3 bases from V and 1 base from J; junction bases left unmatched: 6. Germline V gives CDR1 MDHEN, CDR2 SYDVKM. The data stem from a study of blood T cell repertoires in COVID-19. The overall study: T cells, B-cell-depleted T cells, or PBMCs provided the cDNA or gDNA that served as material.

Measured with immunoSEQ multiplex PCR; TCRdb has only the in-frame clones, and not every one. The data contain 200,000 to 300,000 clones, approximately 80% of them singletons. The sequence was obtained from a human donor in a cohort sampled during active COVID-19. The chain combines TRBV28 with TRBJ1-5, with 7 bases aligning to TRBD1. Input material: peripheral blood. The CDR3 DNA follows: TGTGCCAGCAGTTTTATCTCGACAGGGAGCAATCAGCCCCAGCATTTT. It translates to CASSFISTGSNQPQHF.